Following are 21 T cell receptor beta chains from one sample sequenced in a study of OX40 agonist ivuxolimab in advanced cancers. Only in-frame clones appear in the TCRdb table, and some are missing; sequencing was by immunoSEQ multiplex PCR. The table lists 70,000 to 85,000 clones, around 94% of them singletons. The sample was CD4+ or CD8+ T cells sorted from blood, taken in a trial of the OX40 agonist ivuxolimab. The receptors derive from an adult with an advanced solid tumor such as melanoma, head and neck, liver or kidney cancer.

The chain has TRBV9 and TRBJ1-2, with 8 bases matching TRBD1. The V gene's germline CDR1 is SGDLS and CDR2 YYNGEE. V lost 0 bases to trimming and J lost 3 bases; unmatched junction nucleotides: 4. The CDR3 sequence is 15 residues long. CDR3 nucleotides: TGTGCCAGCAGCGTAGAGGGACAGGATTACTATGGCTACACCTTC. Translation: CASSVEGQDYYGYTF.

The J gene is TRBJ2-3, the V gene TRBV14, with 10 nucleotides matching TRBD2. The germline gives CDR1 SGHDN, CDR2 FVKESK. V lost 4 bases and J lost 2; bases outside the gene matches: 6. CDR3 length: 16 amino acids. The CDR3 nucleotides are TGTGCCAGCAGCCTACGTAGCGGGAGGCCCACAGATACGCAGTATTTT. This codes for CASSLRSGRPTDTQYF. The full variable domain, completed using reference TRBV14 and TRBJ2-3, is EAGVTQFPSHSVIEKGQTVTLRCDPISGHDNLYWYRRVMGKEIKFLLHFVKESKQDESGMPNNRFLAERTGGTYSTLKVQPAELEDSGVYFCASSLRSGRPTDTQYFGPGTRLTVL.

The gene calls are TRBV7-3 and TRBJ2-2; 10 nucleotides line up with TRBD2. Trimming took 5 bases from V and 5 from J; bases not matched to a gene: 5. Looked up from germline, CDR1 is SGHTA and CDR2 is FQGTGA. This CDR3 is built from 15 residues. CDR3 in DNA: TGTGCCAGCAGCGAGAGCGGGAGGGGGACCGGGGAGCTGTTTTTT. Protein sequence: CASSESGRGTGELFF.

CDR3 in DNA: TGCGCCAGCAGCCTTTCCGGGACAGGGGGCGATGAGCAGTTCTTC. This codes for CASSLSGTGGDEQFF. The V and J genes are TRBV4-1 and TRBJ2-1; 12 bases are a match to TRBD1. In germline, CDR1 is MGHRA, CDR2 YSYEKL. The CDR3 covers 15 residues. V lost 4 bases, J lost 8 bases, and 6 bases stayed unmatched.

This chain links TRBV7-9 with TRBJ2-3; 7 bases are a match to TRBD1. The V gene's germline CDR1 is SEHNR and CDR2 FQNEAQ (reference sequence). This CDR3 has 16 amino acids. The V gene end was trimmed by 5 bases and the J gene end by 2 bases; junction bases not matched to a gene: 10. CDR3 sequence reads: CASSPQGQGFTDTQYF. The CDR3 DNA follows: TGTGCCAGCAGCCCACAGGGGCAAGGTTTCACAGATACGCAGTATTTT.

CDR3 protein: CASSAGTDEQFF. The CDR3 DNA sequence: TGTGCCAGCAGCGCCGGCACCGATGAGCAGTTCTTC. The chain carries TRBV7-9 and TRBJ2-1; D gene ambiguous. Trimming stripped 5 bases from V and 8 bases from J, with 10 bases between. CDR3 length equals 12 residues. In germline, CDR1 is SEHNR, CDR2 FQNEAQ (reference sequence).

The chain links TRBV7-8 to TRBJ1-1; D call uncertain. CDR3 length: 15 amino acids. The V and J ends lost 4 bases and 1 base respectively, with 13 bases between them. Germline lookup yields CDR1 SGHVS and CDR2 FQNEAQ. CDR3 loop: CASSSLGPQNTEAFF. The DNA for the CDR3 is TGTGCCAGCAGCTCCCTGGGTCCCCAGAACACTGAAGCTTTCTTT. The variable domain in full, with the rest retrieved from reference TRBV7-8 and TRBJ1-1, is GAGVSQSPRYKVAKRGQDVALRCDPISGHVSLFWYQQALGQGPEFLTYFQNEAQLDKSGLPSDRFFAERPEGSVSTLKIQRTQQEDSAVYLCASSSLGPQNTEAFFGQGTRLTVV.

J is TRBJ2-1 and V is TRBV4-1; D ambiguous. From germline, CDR1 is MGHRA and CDR2 YSYEKL. There are 13 residues in the CDR3. Between the trimmed V and J ends, which lost 4 bases and 10 bases, there was a span of 14 bases. The CDR3 nucleotides read TGCGCCAGCAGCCCCCCCCGCCAGTACGAGCAGTTCTTC. This translates into CASSPPRQYEQFF.

This clone was seen only a few times. The CDR3 DNA reads as TGCAGCGTTGTCAGTTCGGGGACCCAGTACTTC. Protein sequence: CSVVSSGTQYF. The chain carries TRBV29-1 and TRBJ2-5; D gene ambiguous. The CDR3 totals 11 residues. V was pared by 4 bases and J by 7 bases, with 10 bases between. The germline V gene encodes CDR1 SQVTM and CDR2 ANQGSEA.

The genes are TRBV9 and TRBJ2-7; D perhaps matches TRBD2 (6 bases). Germline assignment: CDR1 SGDLS and CDR2 YYNGEE. Trimming shortened V by 0 bases and J by 7 bases, and 20 bases separated the two germline ends. The CDR3 spans 16 residues. CDR3 in DNA: TGTGCCAGCAGCGTAGACCCGGGACTCCGAGAGGGGGAGCAGTACTTC. Residues: CASSVDPGLREGEQYF.

V is TRBV28 and J is TRBJ1-5, with a possible D match to TRBD1 (5 bases). Trimming left V 4 bases short and J 9 bases short, with 7 bases between. The CDR3 spans 11 residues. Germline loops: CDR1 MDHEN, CDR2 SYDVKM. The CDR3: CASSWGRPQHF. In DNA form, the CDR3 reads TGTGCCAGCAGTTGGGGACGGCCCCAGCATTTT.

The chain couples TRBV19 to TRBJ1-2, with 7 nucleotides matching TRBD1. The germline gives CDR1 LNHDA, CDR2 SQIVND (reference sequence). The CDR3 totals 14 residues. The junction had 8 bases not matched to a gene; V was cut back by 6 bases and J by 4 bases. DNA of the CDR3: TGTGCCAGTAGGACGACAGGGCTTTTCTATGGCTACACCTTC. This encodes CASRTTGLFYGYTF.

The J gene is TRBJ2-7, the V gene TRBV19, with D unclear. This CDR3 has 15 residues. V shed 1 base and J shed 6 bases, with 16 bases lying between them. Germline assignment: CDR1 LNHDA and CDR2 SQIVND (reference sequence). Written as DNA, the CDR3 is TGTGCCAGTAGTATAGTGTACCCGGGTTCGGGCGAGCAGTACTTC. This sequence encodes CASSIVYPGSGEQYF.

The chain links TRBV19 to TRBJ2-3; no definite D call. The CDR3 contains 13 residues. Germline V CDR1 and CDR2: LNHDA, SQIVND (reference sequence). Between the trimmed V and J ends, which lost 5 bases and 2 bases, there was a span of 8 bases. The CDR3 bases are TGTGCCAGTAGTTGGACCATCACAGATACGCAGTATTTT. It encodes CASSWTITDTQYF.

This clone has just one count. V is TRBV28 and J is TRBJ2-7, with D perhaps being TRBD1 or TRBD2 (5 bases each). CDR3 length: 15 amino acids. V was clipped by 6 bases and J by 0 bases, with 15 bases between them. Germline V gene sequence: CDR1 MDHEN, CDR2 SYDVKM. The CDR3 DNA is TGTGCCAGCAGGACCCGGGACGGAGCCTCCTACGAGCAGTACTTC. It specifies CASRTRDGASYEQYF.

The rearrangement links TRBV19 to TRBJ1-1; the D is unclear. V was clipped by 3 bases and J by 8 bases, with 10 bases between them. This CDR3 contains 12 residues. Germline CDR1 and CDR2: LNHDA and SQIVND (reference sequence). The CDR3 spells CASSMAASEAFF. The CDR3 nucleotides read TGTGCCAGTAGTATGGCAGCGAGCGAAGCTTTCTTT.

The chain links TRBV27 to TRBJ2-5; TRBD1 is a possible D gene (5 bases). Germline V lookup: CDR1 MNHEY, CDR2 SMNVEV (reference sequence). The CDR3 loop spans 14 amino acids. Trimming removed 4 bases at V and 7 bases at J, with 16 bases between. DNA of the CDR3: TGTGCCAGCAGTTATGTCCAGGGCTGGGGGACCCAGTACTTC. Translating it yields CASSYVQGWGTQYF.

This clone was observed a single time. The chain combines TRBV28 with TRBJ1-1; no clear D. Germline loops: CDR1 MDHEN, CDR2 SYDVKM. Between the trimmed V and J ends, which lost 4 bases and 2 bases, there was a span of 11 bases. The CDR3 runs to 14 residues. Here the CDR3 reads CASSSRWENTEAFF. Here the CDR3 DNA reads TGTGCCAGCAGTTCACGGTGGGAAAACACTGAAGCTTTCTTT.

J is TRBJ2-7 and V is TRBV5-4, with 8 nucleotides matching TRBD2. The CDR3 has 16 amino acids. V gave up 0 bases and J gave up 0 bases; unmatched junction bases: 5. CDR1 and CDR2 (germline): SGHNT, YYREEE (reference sequence). CDR3 sequence (DNA): TGTGCCAGCAGCTTGGCCTCCGGGACTAGCTCCTACGAGCAGTACTTC. It translates to CASSLASGTSSYEQYF.

This chain links TRBV4-2 with TRBJ2-1; 8 nucleotides line up with TRBD2. The germline V gene encodes CDR1 LGHNA and CDR2 YNFKEQ. The V gene end was trimmed by 2 bases and the J gene end by 7 bases; junction bases not matched to a gene: 10. The CDR3 extends over 16 amino acids. The CDR3 sequence is CASSQPREGLGNEQFF. DNA of the CDR3: TGTGCCAGCAGCCAACCCCGGGAGGGCCTGGGGAATGAGCAGTTCTTC.

This sequence joins TRBV9 and TRBJ2-2, with D possibly TRBD2 on 5 matching bases. V was clipped by 4 bases and J by 4 bases, with 8 bases between them. CDR1 and CDR2 (germline): SGDLS, YYNGEE. CDR3 length equals 13 residues. The CDR3 is CASSLTSTGELFF. As DNA, the CDR3 is TGTGCCAGCAGCCTCACTAGCACCGGGGAGCTGTTTTTT.